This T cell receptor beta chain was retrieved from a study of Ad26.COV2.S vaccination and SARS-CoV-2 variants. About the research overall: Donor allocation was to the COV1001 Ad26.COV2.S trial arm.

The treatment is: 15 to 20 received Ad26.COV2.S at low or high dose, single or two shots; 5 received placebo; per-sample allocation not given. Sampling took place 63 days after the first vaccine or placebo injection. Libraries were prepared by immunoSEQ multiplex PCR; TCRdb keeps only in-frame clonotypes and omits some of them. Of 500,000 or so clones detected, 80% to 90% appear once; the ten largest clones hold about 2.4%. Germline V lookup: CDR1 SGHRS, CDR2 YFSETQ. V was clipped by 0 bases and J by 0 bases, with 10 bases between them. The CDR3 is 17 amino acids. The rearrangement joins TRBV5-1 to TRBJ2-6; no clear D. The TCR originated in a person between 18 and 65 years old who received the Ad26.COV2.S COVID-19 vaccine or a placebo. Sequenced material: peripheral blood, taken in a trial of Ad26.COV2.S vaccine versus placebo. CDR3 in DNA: TGCGCCAGCAGCTTGGGAGGCAGTACCTCTGGGGCCAACGTCCTGACTTTC. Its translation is CASSLGGSTSGANVLTF.